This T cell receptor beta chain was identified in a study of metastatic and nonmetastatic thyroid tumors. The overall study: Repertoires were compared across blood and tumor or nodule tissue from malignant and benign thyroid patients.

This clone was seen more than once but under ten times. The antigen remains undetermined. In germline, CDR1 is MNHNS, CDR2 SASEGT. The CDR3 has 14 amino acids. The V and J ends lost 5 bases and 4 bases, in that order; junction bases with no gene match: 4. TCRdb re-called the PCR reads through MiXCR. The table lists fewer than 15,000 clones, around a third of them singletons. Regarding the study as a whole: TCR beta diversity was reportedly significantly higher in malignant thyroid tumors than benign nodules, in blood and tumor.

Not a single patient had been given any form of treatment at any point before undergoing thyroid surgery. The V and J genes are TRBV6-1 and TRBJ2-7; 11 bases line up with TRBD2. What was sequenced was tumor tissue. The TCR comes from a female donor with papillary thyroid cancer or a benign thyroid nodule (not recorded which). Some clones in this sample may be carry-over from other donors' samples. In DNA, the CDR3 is TGTGCCAGCAGTATCGGGACTAGCGGTTACGAGCAGTACTTC. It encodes CASSIGTSGYEQYF.